The clone carrying this TCR beta chain was found a few times. Antigen specificity is unknown. The data were taken from a study of Ad26.COV2.S vaccination and SARS-CoV-2 variants. About the study: The donor was enrolled in the Ad26.COV2.S arm of the COV1001 trial. Once, or twice with 56 days between doses, Ad26.COV2.S was given intramuscularly.

Method: immunoSEQ multiplex PCR; TCRdb's copy keeps in-frame clones and lacks some. The sample contains some 290,000 clones, approximately 86% of which appear only once. The treatment here: 19 received Ad26.COV2.S at low or high dose, single or two shots; roughly five received placebo; per-sample allocation not given. Sample collection was performed on day 63 after the first vaccine or placebo injection. Study outcomes and limitations: Placebo recipients had lower spike-specific TCR breadth than vaccine recipients.

Germline assignment: CDR1 SEHNR and CDR2 FQNEAQ (reference sequence). This CDR3 comprises 13 residues. Trimming left V 1 base short and J 1 base short, with 4 bases between. The receptor was derived from a person aged 18-65 years who received the Ad26.COV2.S COVID-19 vaccine or a placebo. Sequences were derived from peripheral blood, sampled in a trial of Ad26.COV2.S vaccine versus placebo. The chain carries TRBV7-9 and TRBJ1-1; D is unclear. CDR3 in amino acids: CASSLVGNTEAFF. CDR3 nucleotide sequence: TGTGCCAGCAGCTTAGTCGGGAACACTGAAGCTTTCTTT.